These T cell receptor beta chains were read from a single sample in a study of CD8+ T cells in alopecia areata. Using immunoSEQ multiplex PCR, the repertoire was profiled, and TCRdb retains in-frame clones only, with some absent. The profile shows some 150,000 clones, around 87% of them singletons. Source: CD8+ T cells sorted from blood, taken at week 4, from a patient treated with tofacitinib. Receptors were obtained from a human donor with alopecia areata. Both conserved end residues are part of each CDR3. The D gene is left open where the match is weak. Not every row has a clone size; where given, it reads once, few, many or a size class.

>TRBV30|NA|NA|TRBJ2-7
TGTGCCTGGAGTCGGGCCTCCACCTACGAGCAGTACTTC
CAWSRASTYEQYF
>TRBV6-6|NA|NA|TRBJ1-1
TGTGCCAGCAGTTACTCTAGGGCACGGACTGAAGCTTTCTTT
CASSYSRARTEAFF
>TRBV29-1|NA|NA|TRBJ2-5
TGCAGCGTTTTGAGTTGGGGAGAGGTCTACGAGACCCAGTACTTC
CSVLSWGEVYETQYF
>TRBV29-1|NA|NA|TRBJ1-1
TGCAGCGTTCCCTTAGGTAAGACAGGGAACACTGAAGCTTTCTTT
CSVPLGKTGNTEAFF
>TRBV7-3|NA|TRBD2|TRBJ2-1
TGTGCCAGCAGCTTACTAGCGGGGGGCCACAATGAGCAGTTCTTC
CASSLLAGGHNEQFF
>TRBV4-1|NA|NA|TRBJ2-1
TGCGCCAGCAGCCTGGCCCTTATGGATGAGCAGTTCTTC
CASSLALMDEQFF
>TRBV6-5|NA|TRBD2|TRBJ2-2
TGTGCCAGCAGTTATGGAGCGGGGGTGAACACCGGGGAGCTGTTTTTT
CASSYGAGVNTGELFF
>TRBV27|few|TRBD1|TRBJ1-1
TGTGCCAGCAGTCACATACCGGGACAGGGGTCTTCTGAAGCTTTCTTT
CASSHIPGQGSSEAFF
>TRBV4-2|NA|TRBD2|TRBJ2-7
TGTGCCAGCAGCCAAGAGCCAGCGGGAGACCACGAGCAGTACTTC
CASSQEPAGDHEQYF
>TRBV6-5|NA|NA|TRBJ2-1
TGTGCCAGCAGTTACCTGGGGGTGCTGAACAATGAGCAGTTCTTC
CASSYLGVLNNEQFF
>TRBV9|NA|TRBD1|TRBJ1-3
TGTGCCAGCAGCGAGTGGGACAGCCCTGGAAACACCATATATTTT
CASSEWDSPGNTIYF
>TRBV27|NA|TRBD2|TRBJ2-5
TGTGCCAGCAGATCCTTAGGACTAGCTCAAGAGACCCAGTACTTC
CASRSLGLAQETQYF
>TRBV27|NA|NA|TRBJ2-3
TGTGCCAGCAGTTCTCTACGGGATACGCAGTATTTT
CASSSLRDTQYF
>TRBV30|NA|NA|TRBJ2-7
TGTGCCTGGAGTGTGGCAGGGTCGTTCTCCTACGAGCAGTACTTC
CAWSVAGSFSYEQYF
>TRBV19|NA|TRBD1|TRBJ2-1
TGTGCCAGTAGTCCCGACCCCGGGACAGGGAGGAATGAGCAGTTCTTC
CASSPDPGTGRNEQFF
>TRBV28|NA|NA|TRBJ2-5
TGTGCCAGCAGCGACAGTCAAGAGACCCAGTACTTC
CASSDSQETQYF
>TRBV27|NA|NA|TRBJ2-7
TGTGCCAGCAGTTCGACTTCAAACTACGAGCAGTACTTC
CASSSTSNYEQYF
>TRBV2|NA|NA|TRBJ2-5
TGTGCCAGCAGTGAAGCGCCCCTAAGAGGGGAGACCCAGTACTTC
CASSEAPLRGETQYF
>TRBV7-9|NA|NA|TRBJ2-7
TGTGCCAGCAGCTTAGGCGGGGTAAGCTACGAGCAGTACTTC
CASSLGGVSYEQYF
>TRBV30|once|TRBD1|TRBJ2-7
TGTGCCTCCGAGGGACAGGGTGTTAACGAGCAGTACTTC
CASEGQGVNEQYF
>TRBV9|once|TRBD2|TRBJ2-2
TGTGCCAGCAGCGTAGTCCCAGCGGGACCGAACACCGGGGAGCTGTTTTTT
CASSVVPAGPNTGELFF
>TRBV13|once|TRBD1|TRBJ2-7
TGTGCCAGCAGCTTACGGACAGGGGGCCGGTACGAGCAGTACTTC
CASSLRTGGRYEQYF